These T cell receptor beta chains were read from a single sample in a study of shared clonotypes between healthy human individuals. Generated by immunoSEQ multiplex PCR, the TCRdb table keeps only in-frame clones and is missing some. Of 800,000 or so clones in the sample, approximately 96% were seen once. The specimen sequenced was naive CD8+ T cells sorted from blood. These receptor sequences come from a man younger than 40 in good health. CDR3s include the opening cysteine and the closing phenylalanine or tryptophan. The D gene is left open where the match is weak. Not every row has a clone size; where given, it reads once, few, many or a size class.

v_call	d_call	cdr3_length	j_call	clone_size	cdr3_nt	cdr3_aa
TRBV6-5	.	15	TRBJ2-7	.	TGTGCCAGCAGTTACGGTGCGTCAAGCTCCTACGAGCAGTACTTC	CASSYGASSSYEQYF
TRBV7-9	.	16	TRBJ1-2	.	TGTGCCAGCAGCTTTGCCTCCCGGGACACCGGGCTTTGGTCCACCTTC	CASSFASRDTGLWSTF
TRBV9	TRBD1	14	TRBJ2-7	.	TGTGCCAGCAGCGCCGGGACAGGGCCTTACGAGCAGTACTTC	CASSAGTGPYEQYF
TRBV9	TRBD1	16	TRBJ1-1	.	TGTGCCAGCAGCGCGGGGACAGGGGCCGGGAACACTGAAGCTTTCTTT	CASSAGTGAGNTEAFF
TRBV5-4	.	12	TRBJ1-1	.	TGTGCCAGCAGCTCCCCGGGCGCTGAAGCTTTCTTT	CASSSPGAEAFF
TRBV7-5	.	15	TRBJ2-7	.	TGTGCCAGCCCTGCCCCGGGACAGGTCCTCTACGAGCAGTACTTC	CASPAPGQVLYEQYF
TRBV5-5	.	15	TRBJ1-5	.	TGTGCCAGCAGCTTGGGCCAGGGTTCGAATCAGCCCCAGCATTTT	CASSLGQGSNQPQHF
TRBV14	TRBD1	14	TRBJ1-3	.	TGTGCCAGCAGCCGCGACAGGGAGTGGCACACCATATATTTT	CASSRDREWHTIYF
TRBV25-1	.	10	TRBJ2-5	.	TGTGCCAGCAGTAGGAGAGCCCAGTACTTC	CASSRRAQYF
TRBV9	.	12	TRBJ2-2	.	TGTGCCAGCAGCCTTAATACCGGGGAGCTGTTTTTT	CASSLNTGELFF
TRBV27	TRBD1	15	TRBJ2-1	.	TGTGCCAGCAGCCCCGGGACAGGGGGACGCAATGAGCAGTTCTTC	CASSPGTGGRNEQFF
TRBV19	TRBD1	13	TRBJ2-7	.	TGTGCCAGTAGTATAGGGACAGGCTACGAGCAGTACTTC	CASSIGTGYEQYF
TRBV11-3	.	17	TRBJ2-2	.	TGTGCCAGCAGCCTAGATTGGGGGACTTCGAACACCGGGGAGCTGTTTTTT	CASSLDWGTSNTGELFF
TRBV9	.	10	TRBJ2-3	.	TGTGCCAGCTCAGGGGATACGCAGTATTTT	CASSGDTQYF
TRBV15	TRBD1	14	TRBJ1-5	.	TGTGCCACCAGCGGACAGGGCTCCCCTCAGCCCCAGCATTTT	CATSGQGSPQPQHF
TRBV5-4	TRBD2	17	TRBJ2-2	.	TGTGCCAGCAGCTTGGGGTTGGCGGGAGCGATCACCGGGGAGCTGTTTTTT	CASSLGLAGAITGELFF
TRBV5-1	TRBD1	17	TRBJ2-1	.	TGCGCCAGCAGCCTTGTAGGGACAGGAAAGTTTGCGTATGAGCAGTTCTTC	CASSLVGTGKFAYEQFF
TRBV14	.	12	TRBJ2-3	.	TGTGCCAGCAGCAGGTACACAGATACGCAGTATTTT	CASSRYTDTQYF
TRBV27	.	15	TRBJ2-3	.	TGTGCCAGCAGGCAAGGGACTGCTCTGGAAGATACGCAGTATTTT	CASRQGTALEDTQYF
TRBV11-2	.	13	TRBJ2-3	.	TGTGCCAGCAGCTTAGGGGGCGCAGATACGCAGTATTTT	CASSLGGADTQYF
TRBV7-9	TRBD2	16	TRBJ2-7	.	TGTGCCAGCAGCAGCAATAGCGGGAGGCGGGACTACGAGCAGTACTTC	CASSSNSGRRDYEQYF
TRBV28	.	16	TRBJ1-5	.	TGTGCCAGCAGTCTGGGACCCGCTCTGAGCAATCAGCCCCAGCATTTT	CASSLGPALSNQPQHF
TRBV11-3	TRBD2	17	TRBJ2-2	.	TGTGCCAGCACCCCTCACATAGCGGGAGGGCCCCCCGGGGAGCTGTTTTTT	CASTPHIAGGPPGELFF
TRBV7-9	.	14	TRBJ2-4	.	TGTGCCAGCAGCTTACCTGAAGCCAAAAACATTCAGTACTTC	CASSLPEAKNIQYF
TRBV18	.	16	TRBJ2-7	.	TGTGCCAGCTCACCCCTTTCAGCTCAAGACTCCTACGAGCAGTACTTC	CASSPLSAQDSYEQYF
TRBV28	.	14	TRBJ2-1	.	TGTGCCAGCAGTTTCGGGGGGCTCTACAATGAGCAGTTCTTC	CASSFGGLYNEQFF
TRBV27	.	14	TRBJ2-3	.	TGTGCCAGCAGCCGACATACTAGCACAGATACGCAGTATTTT	CASSRHTSTDTQYF
TRBV29-1	TRBD2	15	TRBJ2-7	once	TGCAGCGTCGCCTGGACTAGCGGGCCCTCCTACGAGCAGTACTTC	CSVAWTSGPSYEQYF
TRBV6-6	TRBD2	16	TRBJ2-2	few	TGTGCCAGCAGTTACTCGCGGGAGGGCCAAGACGGGGAGCTGTTTTTT	CASSYSREGQDGELFF
TRBV4-1	TRBD1	16	TRBJ2-1	.	TGCGCCAGCAGCCGCAATTCCGGGACAGTCTACAATGAGCAGTTCTTC	CASSRNSGTVYNEQFF
TRBV7-6	.	16	TRBJ2-3	.	TGTGCCAGCAGCTTTCTTTCGGGACTTAGCACAGATACGCAGTATTTT	CASSFLSGLSTDTQYF
TRBV13	.	13	TRBJ2-3	.	TGTGCCAGCAGCCCAGAGAGCACAGATACGCAGTATTTT	CASSPESTDTQYF
TRBV29-1	.	14	TRBJ2-7	.	TGCAGCGTTGAAGGTTTCAGCGATATCTACGAGCAGTACTTC	CSVEGFSDIYEQYF
TRBV5-5	TRBD2	15	TRBJ2-4	.	TGTGCCAGCAGCCTCGGGAGGGGGAAAGGGAACATTCAGTACTTC	CASSLGRGKGNIQYF
TRBV6-5	TRBD1	15	TRBJ2-7	.	TGTGCCAGCAGCCGCACTACCGACAGGGTTACCGAGCAGTACTTC	CASSRTTDRVTEQYF
TRBV28	.	12	TRBJ2-7	.	TGTGCCAGCAGTTTATTAGCCTCCGAGCAGTACTTC	CASSLLASEQYF
TRBV5-4	TRBD1	16	TRBJ1-2	.	TGTGCCAGCAGCTACTTCCCCGGGACAGGGGCCTATGGCTACACCTTC	CASSYFPGTGAYGYTF
TRBV6-5	.	11	TRBJ2-1	.	TGTGCCAGCAGTACCCACAATGAGCAGTTCTTC	CASSTHNEQFF
TRBV18	.	15	TRBJ2-7	.	TGTGCCAGCTCCCGCTCAGGGGAACGGAGCTACGAGCAGTACTTC	CASSRSGERSYEQYF
TRBV9	.	12	TRBJ1-2	few	TGTGCCAGCAGCCGTAGGATCCATGGCTACACCTTC	CASSRRIHGYTF
TRBV21-1	.	15	TRBJ2-7	.	TGTGCCAGCAGCAAACCGGGACAGCAGACCTACGAGCAGTACTTC	CASSKPGQQTYEQYF
TRBV2	TRBD1	14	TRBJ2-7	.	TGTGCCAGCAGGGTACAGGGGAACCCCTACGAGCAGTACTTC	CASRVQGNPYEQYF
TRBV9	TRBD2	16	TRBJ2-3	.	TGTGCCAGCAGCGTAGTAGCGGGAGGGCCGGGTGATACGCAGTATTTT	CASSVVAGGPGDTQYF
TRBV7-8	.	14	TRBJ1-2	.	TGTGCCAGCAGTAAGGACGCAACTAACTATGGCTACACCTTC	CASSKDATNYGYTF
TRBV11-2	.	13	TRBJ1-5	.	TGTGCCAGCAGCTCCAGGCTGAATCAGCCCCAGCATTTT	CASSSRLNQPQHF
TRBV2	TRBD2	15	TRBJ2-5	.	TGTGCCAGCAGTGAAGGGTCGGGAGGAGGGGAGACCCAGTACTTC	CASSEGSGGGETQYF
TRBV2	.	13	TRBJ1-2	.	TGTGCCAGCAGTGCCACAGGGCCAGGGGGCTACACCTTC	CASSATGPGGYTF
TRBV7-3	.	13	TRBJ2-1	.	TGTGCCAGCAGCTCATCCTCGCGGCTAGAGCAGTTCTTC	CASSSSSRLEQFF
TRBV4-3	.	15	TRBJ1-1	.	TGCGCCAGCAGCCACCGCGCGGGGACTGGAGCTGAAGCTTTCTTT	CASSHRAGTGAEAFF
TRBV18	.	17	TRBJ2-2	.	TGTGCCAGCTCACAACGACAGGACCAGCCAGGAACCGGGGAGCTGTTTTTT	CASSQRQDQPGTGELFF
TRBV27	.	12	TRBJ2-7	.	TGTGCCAGCAGCGGGGGCCGCTACGAGCAGTACTTC	CASSGGRYEQYF
TRBV10-2	.	11	TRBJ1-2	.	TGCGCCAGCAGTGATCCCTATGGCTACACCTTC	CASSDPYGYTF
TRBV9	.	12	TRBJ1-1	.	TGTGCCAGCAGCGTAGGAGACACTGAAGCTTTCTTT	CASSVGDTEAFF
TRBV7-9	.	13	TRBJ2-1	.	TGTGCCAGCAGCTTAGCGCCAGACAATGAGCAGTTCTTC	CASSLAPDNEQFF
TRBV5-4	TRBD1	12	TRBJ2-7	.	TGTGCCAGCAGCTTGACAGGGGACGAGCAGTACTTC	CASSLTGDEQYF
TRBV19	.	13	TRBJ2-7	.	TGTGCCAGTACATCCGGCTTCACCTACGAGCAGTACTTC	CASTSGFTYEQYF
TRBV20-1	TRBD1	11	TRBJ2-7	once	TGCAGTGCGAGGGACAGCTACGAGCAGTACTTC	CSARDSYEQYF
TRBV5-4	.	16	TRBJ1-4	once	TGTGCCAGCAGCTTTTCGTCCGGGACACCTAATGAAAAACTGTTTTTT	CASSFSSGTPNEKLFF
TRBV4-1	.	13	TRBJ1-5	.	TGCGCCAGCAGCCAAGGGGGTAATCAGCCCCAGCATTTT	CASSQGGNQPQHF